Included here is one T cell receptor (beta chain) sequence, with context. Its antigen is not known. Together with a sample-barcoded 5' primer, a J-beta primer mix was included in a second PCR lasting about 6 to 12 cycles. Each TCR beta cDNA got a 12-nucleotide random molecular identifier. TCRdb redid the calling of the 5' RACE reads with MiXCR, one entry per CDR3 protein. The sample includes 750,000 to 950,000 distinct CDR3 sequences, under 35% of them seen just once. This entry belongs to a study of blood T cells in healthy people across ages. Study-wide results and caveats: Naive and antigen-experienced cells could not be conclusively compared, given unsorted PBMCs.

The data also belong to a second study, concerning T cells of mothers and their children. That source notes: The authors identified no persistent microchimeric T cell clones.

This sequence was found in a woman in her forties in good health. Sequenced sample: blood.

CDR3 loop: CSVRGQGFYNEQFF. CDR3 nucleotide sequence: TGCAGCGTCCGGGGACAGGGCTTCTACAATGAGCAGTTCTTC. The chain has TRBV29-1 and TRBJ2-1, with 9 bases aligning to TRBD1. The CDR3 length is 14 residues. In germline, CDR1 is SQVTM, CDR2 ANQGSEA. Trimming at V came to 6 bases and at J to 3 bases, leaving 6 bases not matched to a gene.